A selection of T cell receptor beta chains follows, all from one sample in a study of neurological immune-mediated disorders. TCRdb passed the 5' RACE reads through MiXCR, listing each CDR3 protein once. The sample lists about 59,000 distinct CDR3 sequences; over 9.5% were seen once. The sample comprised PBMCs. The source is a woman in her sixties with HTLV-1-associated myelopathy (HAM/TSP). CDR3s include the opening cysteine and the closing phenylalanine or tryptophan. Fields, in order: CDR3 length, J gene, clone size, V gene, CDR3 protein. Expanded clones get a size class; other rows say once, few or many, or leave the size out.

13,TRBJ1-1,many,TRBV19,CASMGQLNTEAFF
12,TRBJ1-2,many,TRBV9,CASSVVRGGYTF
14,TRBJ2-7,many,TRBV4-1,CASSQDQGSYEQYF
14,TRBJ1-1,many,TRBV12-3/TRBV12-4,CASSWQGVNTEAFF
13,TRBJ2-1,many,TRBV24-1,CATSGIAYNEQFF
15,TRBJ1-5,many,TRBV5-1,CASSPGTGEYQPQHF
15,TRBJ1-2,many,TRBV5-1,CASRFTGGENYGYTF
15,TRBJ2-3,NA,TRBV25-1,CASSDNSGRGDTQYF
13,TRBJ1-2,many,TRBV6-1,CASQNLSNYGYTF
16,TRBJ2-1,many,TRBV20-1,CSARLAGVITLNEQFF
16,TRBJ2-3,many,TRBV5-1,CASSFERGIGTDTQYF
15,TRBJ2-5,many,TRBV28,CASSRPGLAEETQYF
13,TRBJ2-7,few,TRBV20-1,CSAEDLGPYEQYF
13,TRBJ2-7,many,TRBV20-1,CSARAWGTYEQYF
14,TRBJ2-2,NA,TRBV5-1,CASSGGTNTGELFF
18,TRBJ2-6,once,TRBV24-1,CATSDDPLVQVVSNVLTF
15,TRBJ2-1,many,TRBV20-1,CSARGAGGPGNEQFF
16,TRBJ2-7,many,TRBV12-3/TRBV12-4,CASSLALRGAGYEQYF
18,TRBJ2-3,many,TRBV15,CATSSVASGRKLADTQYF
14,TRBJ2-1,many,TRBV5-1,CASSLVGGQVEQFF
15,TRBJ2-1,many,TRBV20-1,CSASQPGLGVNEQFF
15,TRBJ1-5,many,TRBV29-1,CSVAKGTDSNQPQHF
14,TRBJ1-2,many,TRBV18,CASSPSRGNYGYTF
15,TRBJ2-2,many,TRBV5-1,CASQPGPGGTGELFF
15,TRBJ1-3,many,TRBV11-2,CASSRVEGLGNTIYF
14,TRBJ2-2,NA,TRBV7-2,CASSPRDFAGELSF
13,TRBJ2-1,many,TRBV29-1,CSASGGSYNEQFF
16,TRBJ1-1,many,TRBV9,CASSVDPGTDYTEAFF
14,TRBJ1-5,many,TRBV6-1,CASRDSYSNQPQHF
17,TRBJ1-5,many,TRBV20-1,CSARGGVKDRGLQPQHF
15,TRBJ2-7,many,TRBV6-5,CASTPIRTGGVEQYF
16,TRBJ2-1,NA,TRBV10-1,CASSEAKEGLYNEQFF
16,TRBJ2-1,many,TRBV2,CASRGTSGILGGEQFF
15,TRBJ2-2,many,TRBV25-1,CASSDERVTTGELFF
12,TRBJ2-7,many,TRBV24-1,CATSDPGTVGYF
15,TRBJ2-7,NA,TRBV20-1,CSANRDRGQSYEQYF
15,TRBJ2-5,many,TRBV7-9,CASSPFRDRGETQYF